A selection of T cell receptor beta chains follows, all from one sample in a study of patients and donors after allogeneic stem cell transplantation. TCRdb reprocessed the RT-PCR reads with MiXCR, giving one entry per CDR3 protein. The sample contains around 17,000 distinct CDR3 sequences, under 35% of which appear only once. The sample taken for sequencing was blood, either unsorted or a sorted T cell fraction (not recorded which). These receptors were obtained from a human donor who was either an allogeneic HSCT recipient or a stem cell or donor lymphocyte infusion donor (not recorded which). It is not recorded whose cells these are; they may come from a transplant donor. The CDR3 runs from the conserved cysteine through the conserved F or W.

V	J	CDR3
TRBV6-2/TRBV6-3	TRBJ1-1	CTSSPRRLLNTEAFF
TRBV7-3	TRBJ1-6	CASSPTGGDNSPLHF
TRBV6-6	TRBJ1-5	CASSYGWTGGPNQPQHF
TRBV6-2/TRBV6-3	TRBJ1-2	CASSDDRFGYTF
TRBV28	TRBJ1-5	CASSLDGISNQPQHF
TRBV7-8	TRBJ1-1	CASSRGWSTEAFF
TRBV6-1	TRBJ1-2	CASSELGYGYTF
TRBV7-6	TRBJ1-4	CASSAYRGRGEKLFF
TRBV5-1	TRBJ1-1	CASRVTTMNTEAFF
TRBV7-7	TRBJ1-4	CARPGGKLFF
TRBV20-1	TRBJ2-1	CSARAGFTYNEQFF
TRBV12-3/TRBV12-4	TRBJ1-1	CASRQWGNTEAFF
TRBV25-1	TRBJ1-1	CASSTGWNTEAFF
TRBV28	TRBJ2-5	CASSQGGVREETQYF
TRBV5-1	TRBJ1-2	CASSWLGGGYTF
TRBV6-5	TRBJ1-3	CASSYSGRGRNTIYF
TRBV20-1	TRBJ2-7	CSASGTAYEQYF
TRBV7-3	TRBJ1-5	CALCQVADQPQHF
TRBV5-1	TRBJ1-1	CASSLNPSWNTEAFF
TRBV24-1	TRBJ2-7	CATSDSRLLEQYF
TRBV18	TRBJ1-1	CASSPYPRALEAFF
TRBV29-1	TRBJ1-5	CSVKGPGGQPQHF
TRBV12-3/TRBV12-4	TRBJ2-5	CASSLRPGTGETQYF
TRBV12-3/TRBV12-4	TRBJ1-1	CASSPGTGSTEAFF
TRBV5-1	TRBJ1-5	CASSFIPNQPQHF
TRBV9	TRBJ2-4	CASSVPGLLAKNIQYF
TRBV24-1	TRBJ1-2	CATSDKGGPESYGYTF
TRBV7-6	TRBJ2-1	CASSLGTAMQFF
TRBV23-1	TRBJ1-6	CASSPETGDSPLHF
TRBV5-6	TRBJ2-7	CASSFLGPLRDEQYF
TRBV4-1	TRBJ1-1	CASSQRGWGARNTEAFF
TRBV21-1	TRBJ1-1	CASTLEAFF
TRBV7-2	TRBJ1-2	CASSLFWESYGYTF
TRBV20-1	TRBJ1-1	CSARTRSNTEAFF
TRBV7-6	TRBJ1-6	CASTLTDGRHSPLHF
TRBV7-6	TRBJ1-3	CASSDALGKENTIYF
TRBV4-3	TRBJ2-5	CASSQDLGKETQYF
TRBV7-2	TRBJ1-6	CASSLAVTGNNSPLHF
TRBV7-9	TRBJ1-2	CASRAGRVLDGYTF
TRBV4-3	TRBJ1-6	CASSLQGAGSPLHF
TRBV20-1	TRBJ1-5	CSARAAVGLVPDRRQPQHF
TRBV29-1	TRBJ2-1	CSVEGRGDEQFF
TRBV12-3/TRBV12-4	TRBJ2-5	CASSLGVVQRYF
TRBV24-1	TRBJ1-2	CATSVGTGTGYTF
TRBV12-3/TRBV12-4	TRBJ2-3	CASSLAGGYGDTQYF
TRBV12-3/TRBV12-4	TRBJ1-6	CASSLGPENSPLHF
TRBV7-3	TRBJ1-2	CASSLKEGQGYGYTF
TRBV6-6	TRBJ2-3	CASSWTSGPTGTQYF
TRBV4-2	TRBJ1-6	CASSQFRASPLHF
TRBV20-1	TRBJ1-5	CSASVQEGRNQPQHF
TRBV9	TRBJ2-3	CASSVENLPSTDTQYF
TRBV4-1	TRBJ1-4	CASSQDPPLINEKLFF
TRBV20-1	TRBJ1-2	CSARDRIRGPRPFLYGYTF
TRBV6-6	TRBJ1-5	CASSMVGRGYSNQPQHF
TRBV5-5	TRBJ1-4	CASSRNGQKLFF
TRBV20-1	TRBJ1-1	CSARSRGLGDAFF
TRBV9	TRBJ1-2	CASSVAIVGGGYTF
TRBV15	TRBJ1-1	CATSLTVSTEAFF
TRBV5-6	TRBJ1-1	CASSFPPGSTEAFF
TRBV7-2	TRBJ2-1	CASSLVLVHNEQFF